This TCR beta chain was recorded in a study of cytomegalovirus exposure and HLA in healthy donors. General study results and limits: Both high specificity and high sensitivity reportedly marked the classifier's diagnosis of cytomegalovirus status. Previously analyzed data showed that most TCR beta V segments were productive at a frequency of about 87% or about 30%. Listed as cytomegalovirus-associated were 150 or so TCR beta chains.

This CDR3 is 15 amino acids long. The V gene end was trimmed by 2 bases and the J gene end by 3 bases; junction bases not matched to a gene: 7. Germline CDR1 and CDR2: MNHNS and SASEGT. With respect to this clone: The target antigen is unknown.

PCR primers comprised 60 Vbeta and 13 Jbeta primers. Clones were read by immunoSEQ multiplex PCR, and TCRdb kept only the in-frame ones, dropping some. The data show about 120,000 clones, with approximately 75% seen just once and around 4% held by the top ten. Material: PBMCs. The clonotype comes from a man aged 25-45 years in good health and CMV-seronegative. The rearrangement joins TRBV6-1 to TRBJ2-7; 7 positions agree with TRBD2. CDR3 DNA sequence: TGTGCCAGCAGTGAAACAATAAGCGGGGTCTACGAGCAGTACTTC. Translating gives CASSETISGVYEQYF.